The present TCR beta chain was sequenced within a study of blood T cells in healthy people across ages. In this sample, this clonotype turned up a few times. Between the trimmed V and J ends, which lost 0 bases and 15 bases, there was a span of 9 bases. The V gene's germline CDR1 is MNHEY and CDR2 SVGEGT. This CDR3 has 12 amino acids. It was with a sample-barcoded 5' primer and a J-beta primer mix that a second PCR of about 7 to 12 cycles was run. Each CDR3 protein gets one entry after TCRdb re-called the 5' RACE reads with MiXCR. The sample records approximately 820,000 distinct CDR3 sequences, around 42% being singletons. Roughly 10 milliliters was the volume of peripheral blood drawn from each donor.

Input material: blood. This receptor was obtained from a man aged 55-75 years in good health. The V call is TRBV6-2 or TRBV6-3, the J call TRBJ1-6; the D is unclear. The CDR3 coding sequence is TGTGCCAGCAGTTACTCGGTCACCCTCCTCCACTTT. Protein product: CASSYSVTLLHF.